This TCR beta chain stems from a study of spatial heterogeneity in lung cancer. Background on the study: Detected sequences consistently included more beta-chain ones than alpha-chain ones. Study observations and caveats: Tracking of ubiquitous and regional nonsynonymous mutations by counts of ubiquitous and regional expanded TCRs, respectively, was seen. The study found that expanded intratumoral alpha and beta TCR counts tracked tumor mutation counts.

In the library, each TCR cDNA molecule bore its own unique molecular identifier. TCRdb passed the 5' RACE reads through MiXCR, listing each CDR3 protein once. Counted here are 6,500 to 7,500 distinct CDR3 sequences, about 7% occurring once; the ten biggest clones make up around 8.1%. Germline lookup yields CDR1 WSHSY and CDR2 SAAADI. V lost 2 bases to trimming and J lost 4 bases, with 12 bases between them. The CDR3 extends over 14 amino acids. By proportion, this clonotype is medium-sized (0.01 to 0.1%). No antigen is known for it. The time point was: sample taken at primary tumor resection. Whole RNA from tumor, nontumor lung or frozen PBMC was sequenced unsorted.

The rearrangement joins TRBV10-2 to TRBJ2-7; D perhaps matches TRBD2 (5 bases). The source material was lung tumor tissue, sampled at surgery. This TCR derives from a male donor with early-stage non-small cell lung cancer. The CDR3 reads CASSEAGGGYEQYF. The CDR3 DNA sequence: TGCGCCAGCAGTGAGGCAGGAGGTGGGTACGAGCAGTACTTC.